This T cell receptor (beta chain) was found in a study of T cells in Graves' hyperthyroidism and ophthalmopathy. Broader study findings: Progression to ophthalmopathy was predicted a median of 6.5 months early.

This clonotype was detected ten times or more. Its matching antigen is unknown. A read error may account for a junction end that differs from germline. The germline CDR1 and CDR2 sequences are SGHRS and YFSETQ. The CDR3 runs to 14 residues. Patients showing uncontrolled infection, other autoimmune disease, pregnancy or lactation were ineligible. The CDR3 regions of TCR beta were amplified from RNA transcripts. Primed by the HTBI set, a first-round RT-PCR was run on the TCR CDR3. TCRdb reprocessed the multiplex PCR reads via MiXCR and lists one record per CDR3 protein. Found here are almost 350,000 distinct CDR3 sequences, roughly 20% of them singletons; the top ten hold 15% to 17%.

Sequencing was done on a sample of blood. J is TRBJ1-5 and V is TRBV5-1, with 7 bases aligning to TRBD1. This clonotype originated in a woman aged 40 to 50 with Graves' ophthalmopathy. In DNA, the CDR3 is TGTGCCAGCAGTTTAGGGGGCCCCAATCAGCCCCAGCATTTT. This sequence encodes CASSLGGPNQPQHF. Full variable domain (rest looked up from reference TRBV5-1 and TRBJ1-5): KAGVTQTPRYLIKTRGQQVTLSCSPISGHRSVSWYQQTPGQGLQFLFEYFSETQRNKGNFPGRFSGRQFSNSRSEMNVSTLELGDSALYLCASSLGGPNQPQHFGDGTRLSIL.